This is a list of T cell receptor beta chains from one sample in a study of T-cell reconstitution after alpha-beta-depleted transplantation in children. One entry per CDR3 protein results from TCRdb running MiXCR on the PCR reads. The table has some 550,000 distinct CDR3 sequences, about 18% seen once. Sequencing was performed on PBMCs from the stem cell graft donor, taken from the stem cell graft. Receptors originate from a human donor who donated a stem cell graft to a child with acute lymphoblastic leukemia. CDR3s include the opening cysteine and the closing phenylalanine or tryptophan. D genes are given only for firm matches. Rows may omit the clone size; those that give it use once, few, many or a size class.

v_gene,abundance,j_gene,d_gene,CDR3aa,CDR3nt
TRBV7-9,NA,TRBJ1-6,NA,CASSLYRASPLHF,TGTGCCAGCAGCTTGTACCGGGCTTCACCCCTCCACTTT
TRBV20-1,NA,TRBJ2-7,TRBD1,CSARAGDRGYYEQYF,TGCAGTGCTAGAGCTGGGGACAGGGGCTACTACGAGCAGTACTTC
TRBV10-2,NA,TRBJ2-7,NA,CASSEPGRAYGEQYF,TGCGCCAGCAGTGAGCCGGGACGGGCGTATGGCGAGCAGTACTTC
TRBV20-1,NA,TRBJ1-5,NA,CSAREGGAWGQPQHF,TGCAGTGCTAGAGAAGGGGGGGCCTGGGGTCAGCCCCAGCATTTT
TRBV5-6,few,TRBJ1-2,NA,CASSLAEGRLYGYTF,TGTGCCAGCAGCTTGGCCGAGGGACGGCTCTATGGCTACACCTTC
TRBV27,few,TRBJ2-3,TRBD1,CASSSGTGSTDTQYF,TGTGCCAGCAGTTCCGGGACAGGTAGCACAGATACGCAGTATTTT
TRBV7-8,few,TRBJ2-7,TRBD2,CASSLAELAGGDEQYF,TGTGCCAGCAGCCTTGCCGAACTAGCGGGAGGGGACGAGCAGTACTTC
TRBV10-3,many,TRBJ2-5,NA,CAISEVFVGKETQYF,TGTGCCATCAGTGAGGTGTTTGTCGGGAAAGAGACCCAGTACTTC
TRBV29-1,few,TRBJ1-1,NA,CSVEEDPSEAFF,TGCAGCGTTGAAGAGGACCCCAGTGAAGCTTTCTTT
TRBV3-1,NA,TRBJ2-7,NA,CASSRLDPSYEQYF,TGTGCCAGCAGTCGACTCGACCCCTCCTACGAGCAGTACTTC
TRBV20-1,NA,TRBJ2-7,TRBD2,CSARGGPSGFTYEQYF,TGCAGTGCTAGAGGCGGTCCTAGCGGGTTCACCTACGAGCAGTACTTC
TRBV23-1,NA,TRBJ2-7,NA,CASSQQYF,TGCGCCAGCAGTCAACAGTACTTC
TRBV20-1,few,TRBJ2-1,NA,CSARGGAQQFF,TGCAGTGCTAGGGGCGGGGCCCAGCAGTTCTTC
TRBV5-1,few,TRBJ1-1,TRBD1,CASSVTGVTEAFF,TGCGCCAGCAGCGTTACAGGGGTCACTGAAGCTTTCTTT
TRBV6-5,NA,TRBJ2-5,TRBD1,CASSYGTTGTKETQYF,TGTGCCAGCAGTTACGGAACGACAGGGACAAAAGAGACCCAGTACTTC
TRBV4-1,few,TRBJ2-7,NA,CASSQPTKPYEQYF,TGCGCCAGCAGCCAACCCACCAAACCATACGAGCAGTACTTC
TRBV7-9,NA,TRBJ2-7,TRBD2,CASSSISGIYSYEQYF,TGTGCCAGCAGCTCGATAAGCGGGATATACTCCTACGAGCAGTACTTC
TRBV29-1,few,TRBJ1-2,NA,CSVDNQAYGYTF,TGCAGCGTTGATAACCAGGCCTACGGCTACACCTTC
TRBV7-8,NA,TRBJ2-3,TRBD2,CASSLTSGRLDTQYF,TGTGCCAGCAGCTTAACTAGCGGGAGGTTGGATACGCAGTATTTT
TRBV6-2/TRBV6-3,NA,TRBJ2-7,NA,CASSYLGVYEQYF,TGTGCCAGCAGTTACCTTGGGGTCTACGAGCAGTACTTC
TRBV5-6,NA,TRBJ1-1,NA,CASSLYMTEAFF,TGTGCCAGCAGCTTGTACATGACGGAAGCTTTCTTT
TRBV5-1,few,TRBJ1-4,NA,CASSLIPVNEKLFF,TGCGCCAGCAGCTTGATCCCAGTTAATGAAAAACTGTTTTTT
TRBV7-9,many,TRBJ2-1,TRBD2,CASSEPGLAGVNEQFF,TGTGCCAGCAGCGAGCCGGGACTAGCGGGAGTCAATGAGCAGTTCTTC
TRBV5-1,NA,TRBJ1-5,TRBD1,CASTLGTGLYQPQHF,TGCGCCAGCACCCTCGGGACAGGACTTTATCAGCCCCAGCATTTT
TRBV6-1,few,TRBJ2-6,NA,CASRNRDSGANVLTF,TGTGCCAGCAGGAACAGAGACTCTGGGGCCAACGTCCTGACTTTC
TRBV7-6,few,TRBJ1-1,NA,CASSLKVAGLNTEAFF,TGTGCCAGCAGCTTAAAGGTGGCCGGTCTGAACACTGAAGCTTTCTTT
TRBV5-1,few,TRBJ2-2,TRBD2,CASSSPLGLAGGELFF,TGCGCCAGCAGCAGCCCTTTAGGACTAGCTGGCGGGGAGCTGTTTTTT
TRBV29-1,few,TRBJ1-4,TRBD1,CSTRQGGGEKLFF,TGCAGCACCCGACAGGGGGGAGGTGAAAAACTGTTTTTT
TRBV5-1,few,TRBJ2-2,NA,CASSLAIGLRTGELFF,TGCGCCAGCAGCTTGGCCATTGGGCTGAGGACCGGGGAGCTGTTTTTT
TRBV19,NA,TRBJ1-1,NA,CASSAGTMNTEAFF,TGTGCCAGTAGTGCAGGGACTATGAACACTGAAGCTTTCTTT
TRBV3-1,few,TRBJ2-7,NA,CASSQVWLSTYYEQYF,TGTGCCAGCAGCCAAGTCTGGCTCTCGACATACTACGAGCAGTACTTC
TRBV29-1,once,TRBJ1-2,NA,CSARQQANYGYTF,TGCAGCGCCCGACAACAAGCTAACTATGGCTACACCTTC
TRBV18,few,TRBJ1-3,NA,CASSKDSGNTIYF,TGTGCCAGCTCCAAGGACTCTGGAAACACCATATATTTT
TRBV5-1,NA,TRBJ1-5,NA,CASSLAGALWEPQHF,TGCGCCAGCAGCTTAGCGGGGGCGCTTTGGGAGCCCCAGCATTTT
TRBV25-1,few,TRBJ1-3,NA,CATTAGGNTIYF,TGTGCCACAACTGCTGGGGGAAACACCATATATTTT
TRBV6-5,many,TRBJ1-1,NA,CASSLRKNTEAFF,TGTGCCAGCAGTCTACGAAAGAACACTGAAGCTTTCTTT
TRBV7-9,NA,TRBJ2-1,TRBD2,CASSFSGLAAINEQFF,TGTGCCAGCAGCTTTTCGGGACTAGCGGCAATAAATGAGCAGTTCTTC
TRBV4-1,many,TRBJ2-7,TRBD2,CASSQVTSGYEQYF,TGCGCCAGCAGCCAGGTGACTAGCGGCTACGAGCAGTACTTC
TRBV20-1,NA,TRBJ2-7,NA,CSARAGTLSSYEQYF,TGCAGTGCTAGGGCAGGGACATTGAGCTCCTACGAGCAGTACTTC
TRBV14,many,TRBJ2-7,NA,CASSPTLWAYEQYF,TGTGCCAGCAGCCCAACTCTGTGGGCCTACGAGCAGTACTTC
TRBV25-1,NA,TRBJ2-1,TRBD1,CASSVAGTGDNEQFF,TGTGCCAGCAGTGTGGCCGGGACAGGGGACAATGAGCAGTTCTTC
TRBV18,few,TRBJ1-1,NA,CASSPQNDGTEAFF,TGTGCCAGCTCACCACAAAACGACGGCACTGAAGCTTTCTTT
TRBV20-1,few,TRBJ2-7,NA,CSASRDTDYEQYF,TGCAGTGCTAGCAGGGACACTGATTACGAGCAGTACTTC
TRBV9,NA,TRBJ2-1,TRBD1,CASSVGTGNGNEQFF,TGTGCCAGCAGCGTCGGGACAGGGAACGGCAATGAGCAGTTCTTC